The T cell receptor (beta chain) under discussion was sequenced for a study of blood T cell repertoires in COVID-19. Looking at the study overall: Specimens from acute and convalescent COVID-19 originated in the United States, Italy and Spain. PBMCs, B-cell-depleted T cells, or T cells provided the cDNA or gDNA that made up the material.

Germline values: CDR1 SGDLS, CDR2 YYNGEE. Trimming shortened V by 0 bases and J by 7 bases, and 14 bases separated the two germline ends. The CDR3 covers 15 residues. Original data processing: Quantification of nucleated cells was approximated via reference gene primer amplification. This table comes from immunoSEQ multiplex PCR, and its TCRdb copy is limited to in-frame clones, with some not included. V, J and clone size are those of that table, while D and trimming were read from the DNA. The table lists around 300,000 clones, around four fifths of them singletons, with less than 4.5% in the top ten.

This sequence originates from a woman between 45 and 60 years old with active or convalescent COVID-19. V and J are TRBV9 and TRBJ1-5; a weak D match, TRBD1 (5 bases). The specimen sequenced was peripheral blood. The CDR3 DNA is TGTGCCAGCAGCGTAGGAGTAGGGGTCAGGCAGCCCCAGCATTTT. Residues: CASSVGVGVRQPQHF.